The rows below give T cell receptor beta chains drawn from one sample of a study of cytomegalovirus exposure and HLA in healthy donors. Libraries were prepared by immunoSEQ multiplex PCR; TCRdb keeps only in-frame clonotypes and omits some of them. The sample yields roughly 150,000 clones, approximately 81% seen once. Sequenced material: PBMCs. Receptor source: a man aged 25 to 45 in good health and CMV-seropositive. The CDR3 runs from the conserved cysteine through the conserved F or W. The order of the fields is D gene, clone size, J gene, V gene, CDR3 protein, CDR3 DNA. D genes are given only for firm matches. Size values are once, few and many counts, or a class for expanded clones, and some rows have none.

>TRBD1|.|TRBJ2-2|TRBV5-5
CASSFYRGTGELFF
TGTGCCAGCAGCTTCTACAGGGGAACCGGGGAGCTGTTTTTT
>TRBD1|.|TRBJ2-5|TRBV5-1
CASSLEGQGWETQYF
TGCGCCAGCAGCTTGGAGGGACAGGGCTGGGAGACCCAGTACTTC
>.|.|TRBJ1-1|TRBV4-1
CASSQAVLEEAFF
TGCGCCAGCAGCCAAGCAGTTTTGGAGGAAGCTTTCTTT
>.|.|TRBJ2-7|TRBV28
CASSFISNYEQYF
TGTGCCAGCAGTTTTATAAGCAACTACGAGCAGTACTTC
>.|.|TRBJ2-7|TRBV30
CAWSVGVYEQYF
TGTGCCTGGAGTGTAGGAGTTTACGAGCAGTACTTC
>TRBD2|once|TRBJ2-2|TRBV6-1
CASSVLAGTGELFF
TGTGCCAGCAGTGTTCTAGCGGGCACCGGGGAGCTGTTTTTT
>TRBD1|.|TRBJ1-2|TRBV19
CASSRLTGTGGYGYTF
TGTGCCAGTAGTAGACTAACCGGGACAGGGGGCTATGGCTACACCTTC
>.|.|TRBJ1-5|TRBV6-5
CASSLLAGSNQPQHF
TGTGCCAGCAGCTTACTGGCGGGAAGCAATCAGCCCCAGCATTTT
>.|few|TRBJ1-3|TRBV11-2
CASSLAVSITVSGNTIYF
TGTGCCAGCAGCTTAGCGGTCTCAATCACCGTATCTGGAAACACCATATATTTT
>.|.|TRBJ1-3|TRBV5-1
CASSLDSSGNTIYF
TGCGCCAGCAGCCTGGACAGCTCTGGAAACACCATATATTTT
>TRBD1|.|TRBJ2-1|TRBV27
CASSLGTGIMNEQFF
TGTGCCAGCAGTTTAGGGACAGGGATTATGAATGAGCAGTTCTTC
>.|.|TRBJ2-2|TRBV7-6
CASSLDSPSNTGELFF
TGTGCCAGCAGCCTAGATTCCCCCTCGAACACCGGGGAGCTGTTTTTT
>TRBD1|.|TRBJ2-1|TRBV7-7
CASSIAGTGYNEQFF
TGTGCCAGCTCGATCGCCGGGACAGGCTACAATGAGCAGTTCTTC
>.|once|TRBJ1-1|TRBV6-5
CASSQSGPINTEAFF
TGTGCCAGCAGCCAAAGTGGGCCCATTAACACTGAAGCTTTCTTT
>.|.|TRBJ2-7|TRBV9
CASSSDVAEQYF
TGTGCCAGCAGCTCTGATGTGGCCGAGCAGTACTTC
>.|.|TRBJ2-3|TRBV5-4
CASSLASYTQYF
TGTGCCAGCAGCTTGGCCAGTTATACGCAGTATTTT
>TRBD2|.|TRBJ2-7|TRBV27
CASSFSLYRGGGYEQYF
TGTGCCAGCAGTTTTAGTCTGTACCGCGGGGGTGGTTACGAGCAGTACTTC
>.|.|TRBJ1-6|TRBV7-6
CASSPQVYNSPLHF
TGTGCCAGCAGCCCCCAGGTCTATAATTCACCCCTCCACTTT
>TRBD1|.|TRBJ2-7|TRBV28
CASSTRTGLPYEQYF
TGTGCCAGCAGTACACGGACAGGCCTACCCTACGAGCAGTACTTC
>TRBD1|.|TRBJ1-6|TRBV5-1
CASSLGQGFSYNSPLHF
TGCGCCAGCAGCTTGGGACAGGGGTTTAGTTATAATTCACCCCTCCACTTT
>.|.|TRBJ1-3|TRBV11-1
CASSLRRDGNTIYF
TGTGCCAGCAGCCTTCGTCGGGATGGGAACACCATATATTTT
>.|.|TRBJ1-2|TRBV15
CATSRVLGGYTF
TGTGCCACCAGCAGAGTACTCGGTGGCTACACCTTC
>.|.|TRBJ2-7|TRBV28
CASTSGANYEQYF
TGTGCCAGCACCTCAGGGGCCAACTACGAGCAGTACTTC
>TRBD1|.|TRBJ2-7|TRBV11-2
CASSLDPRLGTGSYEQYF
TGTGCCAGCAGCTTAGATCCGCGGCTGGGGACAGGCTCCTACGAGCAGTACTTC
>TRBD1|.|TRBJ1-2|TRBV7-2
CASSLVGGQIGYTF
TGTGCCAGCAGCTTAGTCGGGGGACAGATTGGCTACACCTTC
>TRBD1|.|TRBJ2-1|TRBV15
CATSREGTAQYNEQFF
TGTGCCACCAGCAGAGAGGGGACAGCCCAATACAATGAGCAGTTCTTC
>TRBD1|.|TRBJ1-2|TRBV27
CASSSQTGEYGYTF
TGTGCCAGCAGTTCCCAGACAGGGGAGTATGGCTACACCTTC
>TRBD2|once|TRBJ2-5|TRBV5-1
CATAREGETQYF
TGCGCCACCGCTAGGGAGGGGGAGACCCAGTACTTC
>.|.|TRBJ2-1|TRBV9
CASSVGEAEQFF
TGTGCCAGCAGCGTAGGAGAGGCTGAGCAGTTCTTC
>TRBD1|.|TRBJ2-7|TRBV10-1
CASSEPGQGYEQYF
TGCGCCAGCAGTGAGCCGGGACAGGGGTACGAGCAGTACTTC
>.|.|TRBJ2-3|TRBV6-5
CASSYLQRGGDTQYF
TGTGCCAGCAGTTACCTGCAAAGGGGGGGAGATACGCAGTATTTT
>TRBD1|.|TRBJ1-1|TRBV9
CASSANVRDREVFF
TGTGCCAGCAGCGCAAACGTCCGGGACAGGGAAGTTTTCTTT
>.|.|TRBJ2-3|TRBV10-2
CASRDFSTDTQYF
TGCGCCAGCAGGGACTTTAGCACAGATACGCAGTATTTT
>.|.|TRBJ1-2|TRBV5-1
CASSLGGGPIPINYGYTF
TGCGCCAGCAGCCTGGGGGGAGGACCAATACCCATTAACTATGGCTACACCTTC
>.|.|TRBJ2-6|TRBV7-3
CASSRGGSPGANVLTF
TGTGCCAGCAGTAGGGGGGGCTCCCCTGGGGCCAACGTCCTGACTTTC
>TRBD1|.|TRBJ2-3|TRBV6-6
CASSYSDRGIADTQYF
TGTGCCAGCAGTTACTCCGACAGGGGTATTGCAGATACGCAGTATTTT
>TRBD2|.|TRBJ2-3|TRBV2
CASSIAGSTDTQYF
TGTGCCAGCAGTATAGCGGGGAGCACAGATACGCAGTATTTT
>TRBD1|.|TRBJ1-1|TRBV7-9
CASSPGQGAETEAFF
TGTGCCAGCAGCCCGGGACAGGGGGCTGAAACTGAAGCTTTCTTT
>.|.|TRBJ2-2|TRBV13
CASSLLGGDRAGELFF
TGTGCCAGCAGCCTCTTAGGGGGTGACCGGGCCGGGGAGCTGTTTTTT
>.|.|TRBJ2-5|TRBV6-1
CASSESLQETQYF
TGTGCCAGCAGTGAAAGCTTACAAGAGACCCAGTACTTC
>.|.|TRBJ2-7|TRBV9
CASSVGLETISYEQYF
TGTGCCAGCAGCGTAGGATTGGAGACTATCTCCTACGAGCAGTACTTC
>TRBD1|.|TRBJ2-7|TRBV10-3
CAISESLRGGGVKQYF
TGTGCCATCAGTGAGTCCTTGAGAGGGGGCGGTGTAAAGCAGTACTTC
>TRBD2|.|TRBJ2-1|TRBV7-2
CASSFKRGGWSEQFF
TGTGCCAGCAGCTTTAAGCGGGGGGGCTGGAGTGAGCAGTTCTTC
>.|.|TRBJ1-3|TRBV7-6
CASSPARYGNTIYF
TGTGCCAGCAGCCCCGCCCGGTATGGAAACACCATATATTTT
>TRBD2|.|TRBJ2-7|TRBV13
CASSWLGLAAGEQYF
TGTGCCAGCAGCTGGTTGGGCCTAGCGGCCGGCGAGCAGTACTTC
>TRBD2|.|TRBJ2-1|TRBV7-3
CASSPTGLAGYNEQFF
TGTGCCAGCAGCCCCACGGGATTAGCGGGCTACAATGAGCAGTTCTTC
>.|.|TRBJ1-1|TRBV7-9
CASSPPGSTEAFF
TGTGCCAGCAGCCCTCCGGGGAGTACTGAAGCTTTCTTT
>.|.|TRBJ1-6|TRBV27
CASSLRYREGSPLHF
TGTGCCAGCAGTTTAAGGTACCGCGAGGGCTCACCCCTCCACTTT
>.|.|TRBJ2-1|TRBV5-4
CASSLELSSYNEQFF
TGTGCCAGCAGCTTGGAGCTGAGCTCCTACAATGAGCAGTTCTTC
>TRBD2|.|TRBJ2-7|TRBV28
CASSPSGSPSYEQYF
TGTGCCAGCAGCCCTAGCGGGAGTCCCTCCTACGAGCAGTACTTC
>TRBD1|.|TRBJ2-3|TRBV28
CASSLGQGSGTDTQYF
TGTGCCAGCAGTTTGGGACAGGGGAGCGGCACAGATACGCAGTATTTT
>.|.|TRBJ2-1|TRBV6-6
CASSPMRAGRNEQFF
TGTGCCAGCAGCCCAATGCGGGCGGGGCGAAATGAGCAGTTCTTC
>TRBD1|.|TRBJ2-7|TRBV5-8
CASSLTGDYEQYF
TGTGCCAGCAGCTTAACAGGGGATTACGAGCAGTACTTC
>.|once|TRBJ1-1|TRBV18
CASSPRELLTEAFF
TGTGCCAGCTCACCCAGGGAATTGTTGACTGAAGCTTTCTTT
>TRBD2|.|TRBJ2-7|TRBV9
CASSDRDYTYEQYF
TGTGCCAGCAGCGACCGGGACTATACCTACGAGCAGTACTTC
>.|once|TRBJ1-5|TRBV6-1
CASSRGGDQPQHF
TGTGCCAGCAGCCGGGGCGGGGATCAGCCCCAGCATTTT
>.|few|TRBJ1-2|TRBV7-2
CASSATAFGGYTF
TGTGCCAGCAGCGCTACAGCTTTCGGTGGCTACACCTTC
>.|.|TRBJ2-7|TRBV5-1
CASSLDGSYEQYF
TGCGCCAGCAGCTTGGACGGGTCCTACGAGCAGTACTTC
>TRBD2|.|TRBJ2-3|TRBV6-5
CASSTSSGGADTQYF
TGTGCCAGCAGTACTTCTAGCGGGGGGGCCGATACGCAGTATTTT